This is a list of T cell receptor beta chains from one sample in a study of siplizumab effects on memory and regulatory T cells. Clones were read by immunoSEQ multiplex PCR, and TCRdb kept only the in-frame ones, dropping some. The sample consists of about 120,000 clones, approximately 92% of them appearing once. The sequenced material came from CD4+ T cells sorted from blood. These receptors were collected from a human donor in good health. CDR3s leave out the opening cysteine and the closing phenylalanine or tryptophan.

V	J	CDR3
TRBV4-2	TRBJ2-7	ASSQASSVYEQY
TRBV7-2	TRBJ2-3	ASSSMAVDTQY
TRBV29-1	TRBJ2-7	SVQGLGQYYEQY
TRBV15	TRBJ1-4	ATSSHRGQEKLF
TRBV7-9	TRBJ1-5	ASSAGTGGIGQPQH
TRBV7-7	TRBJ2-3	ASSLAAWLVPDTQY
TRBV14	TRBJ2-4	ASSQESRPGTSAKNIQY
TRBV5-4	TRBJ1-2	ASSLALGSTSNYGYT
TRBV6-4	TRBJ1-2	ASSDSKGYGYT
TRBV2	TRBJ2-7	ASSVGTSGDYEQY
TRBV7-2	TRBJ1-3	ASSLGVGRINTIY
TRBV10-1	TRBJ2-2	ASRGDTNTGELF
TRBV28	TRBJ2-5	ASRGGLGYGETQY
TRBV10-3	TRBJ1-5	AISRGQGDNQPQH
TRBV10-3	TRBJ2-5	AISEEQGYQETQY
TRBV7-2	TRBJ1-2	ASSLGTRVRAYT
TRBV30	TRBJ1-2	AWSVSAPNYGYT
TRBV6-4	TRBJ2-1	ASSRSGRELGEQF
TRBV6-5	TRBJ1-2	ASSPTGKGKYGYT
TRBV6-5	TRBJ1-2	ASSRGDRGPEGYT
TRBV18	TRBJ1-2	ASSPSQQTPYGYT
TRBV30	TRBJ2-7	AWSGDRGFYEQY
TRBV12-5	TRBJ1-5	ASGSTGGGILYSNQPQH
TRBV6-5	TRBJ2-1	ASSYSTSGAIGQF
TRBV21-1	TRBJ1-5	ASSTWYGRGNQPQH
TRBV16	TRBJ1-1	ASSLSNGGTHTEAF
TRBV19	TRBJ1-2	ASSQLPYGYT
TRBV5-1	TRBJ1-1	ASSDKMNTEAF